This TCR beta chain was observed in a study of blood T cell repertoires in COVID-19 (dated by TCRdb to about 2020). A note on the overall study: The collaborator samples originated in the United States, Italy and Spain and spanned the acute and convalescent phases of COVID-19. The prospective study material was composed of cDNA or gDNA derived from T cells, B-cell-depleted T cells, or PBMCs. Deeply sampled blood TCRbeta repertoires from subjects exposed to, actively infected with, or recovered from COVID-19 were included in the dataset. A freely available public database, intended as a resource for researchers studying the immune response to SARS-CoV-2, is where the repertoires were released. Samples came from the ongoing ImmuneRACE study (first 160 participants) plus 1,254 subjects from 6 global collaborators. Sample metadata almost always included a de-identified subject ID, COVID-19 status, age in years and sex. Where available, HLA class I and class II types were obtained from metadata supplied by the sample provider rather than from assay-based typing. General study outcomes and caveats: The amount of clinical and demographic metadata varied by source and participant and was provided uncurated.

In the prospective study, participants were about 18 to 95 years old, resided in about two dozen geographic areas of the United States, and were enrolled through a virtual design. To assign participants to cohorts, the prospective study relied on clinical history that participants themselves reported in a screening survey and a study questionnaire. Recovered participants in ImmuneRACE Cohort 3 were defined by two consecutive negative NP/OP PCR tests, clearance by a healthcare professional, or resolution of symptoms. In the prospective study, whole blood, serum and a nasopharyngeal or oropharyngeal swab were collected from each participant by mobile phlebotomists. Over an approximately 2-month period, participants in the prospective study had the option of providing additional blood draws and questionnaires. Blood samples from the prospective study were shipped frozen or at room temperature prior to DNA extraction.

V trim: 6 bases; J trim: 1 base; unmatched bases: 6. The germline V gene (reference sequence) yields LNHDA for CDR1 and SQIVND for CDR2. The CDR3 holds 15 amino acids from the cysteine to the phenylalanine. Just the 45-base CDR3 DNA is kept, in frame starting at base 1. As for this clone: Its antigen is currently not known. No much larger clone exists at a distance of one base, and base qualities are not known.

TCRbeta CDR3 regions were amplified from genomic DNA using the immunoSEQ Assay, a bias-controlled multiplex PCR. Per the source publication's procedure: Within the assay, amplification of reference gene primers was used to estimate how many nucleated cells each sample contained. To quantify the absolute abundance of each unique TCRbeta CDR3 rearrangement, sequence reads were collapsed and filtered. For each sample, productive Simpson clonality was calculated as the square root of Simpson's diversity index across productive rearrangements. The table was pulled from immuneACCESS by TCRdb, which kept in-frame rearrangements only. Such tables lose some clones; where checked, under half of the loss comes from unresolved V genes, and the rest has no known cause. V and J calls and clone size come straight from that table; D and trimming were deduced from the DNA. For this sample there are about 100,000 clones; approximately 86% appear just once. 2% to 3% of the sample is taken by the ten largest.

Material: PBMCs or T cells enriched from blood (not recorded which). The sequence is built from TRBV19 and TRBJ2-4, and TRBD2 matches 7 of the central bases. The TCR originated in a woman aged 50 to 60 who had recovered from COVID-19. The CDR3 corresponds to CASSLGGEAKNIQYF. The bases read TGTGCCAGTAGCCTGGGAGGGGAGGCCAAAAACATTCAGTACTTC.